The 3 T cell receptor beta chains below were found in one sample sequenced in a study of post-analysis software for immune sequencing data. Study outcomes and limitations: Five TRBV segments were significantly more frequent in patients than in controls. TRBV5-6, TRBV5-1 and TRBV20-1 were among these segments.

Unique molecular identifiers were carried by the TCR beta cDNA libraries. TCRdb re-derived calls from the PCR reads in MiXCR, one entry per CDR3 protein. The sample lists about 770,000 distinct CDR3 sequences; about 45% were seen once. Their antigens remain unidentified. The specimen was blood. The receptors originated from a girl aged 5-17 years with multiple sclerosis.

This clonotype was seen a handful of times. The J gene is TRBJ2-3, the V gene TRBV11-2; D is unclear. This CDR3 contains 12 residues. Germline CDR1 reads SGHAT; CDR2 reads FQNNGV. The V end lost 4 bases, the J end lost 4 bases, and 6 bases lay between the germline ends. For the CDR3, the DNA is TGTGCCAGCAGCTCCCCGGCAGATACGCAGTATTTT. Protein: CASSSPADTQYF.

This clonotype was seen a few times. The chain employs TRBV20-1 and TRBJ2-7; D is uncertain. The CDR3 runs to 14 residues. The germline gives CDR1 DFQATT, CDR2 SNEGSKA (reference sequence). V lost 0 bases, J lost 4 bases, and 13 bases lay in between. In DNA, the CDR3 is TGCAGTGCTAGAGATCGACACAGAGGATACGAGCAGTACTTC. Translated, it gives CSARDRHRGYEQYF.

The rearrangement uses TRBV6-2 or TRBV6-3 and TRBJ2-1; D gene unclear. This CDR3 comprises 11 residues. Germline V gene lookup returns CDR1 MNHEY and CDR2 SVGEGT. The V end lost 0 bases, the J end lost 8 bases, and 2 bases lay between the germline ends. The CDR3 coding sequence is TGTGCCAGCAGTTACTCTGATGAGCAGTTCTTC. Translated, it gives CASSYSDEQFF.